This T cell receptor beta chain was identified in a study of blood T cell repertoires in COVID-19. The table came from immunoSEQ multiplex PCR; TCRdb's copy has only in-frame clones and leaves some out. The sample includes some 300,000 clones, roughly nine tenths of them seen just once. The source of this sequence is a woman aged 45-65 years who had been exposed to COVID-19. Sequences were obtained from PBMCs or T cells enriched from blood (not recorded which).

The chain's CDR3 is CASSPDSYNQPQHF. CDR3 nucleotides: TGTGCCAGCAGCCCGGACAGCTACAATCAGCCCCAGCATTTT. The rearrangement uses TRBV6-2 or TRBV6-3 and TRBJ1-5; perhaps TRBD1 as D (6 bases). CDR1 MNHEY and CDR2 SVGEGT come from the germline V gene. V was pared by 6 bases and J by 3 bases, with 12 bases between. The CDR3 is 14 amino acids.